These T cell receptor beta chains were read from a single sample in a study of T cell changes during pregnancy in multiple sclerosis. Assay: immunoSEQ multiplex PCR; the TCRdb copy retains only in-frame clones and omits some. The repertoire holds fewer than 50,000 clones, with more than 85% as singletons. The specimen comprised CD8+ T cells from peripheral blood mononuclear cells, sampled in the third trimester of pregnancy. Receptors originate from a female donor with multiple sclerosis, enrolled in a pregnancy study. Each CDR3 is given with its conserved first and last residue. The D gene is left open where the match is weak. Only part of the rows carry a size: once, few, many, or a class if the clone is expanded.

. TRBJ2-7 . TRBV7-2 TGTGCCAGCAGCTTAGGTCCGGGGATATACGAGCAGTACTTC CASSLGPGIYEQYF
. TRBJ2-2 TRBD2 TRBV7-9 TGTGCCAGCAGCTTGCATGCGGGAGGGGAGTACACCGGGGAGCTGTTTTTT CASSLHAGGEYTGELFF
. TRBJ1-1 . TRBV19 TGTGCCAGTAGTATTTATGGGGCTGGTGAAGCTTTCTTT CASSIYGAGEAFF
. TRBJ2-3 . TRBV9 TGTGCCAGCAGCGTAGAGGGAGCGGGAGATACGCAGTATTTT CASSVEGAGDTQYF
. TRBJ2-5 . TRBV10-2 TGCGCCAGCAGTGAGTTAGCCGGAGAGACCCAGTACTTC CASSELAGETQYF
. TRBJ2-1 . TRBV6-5 TGTGCCAGCAGTTGGGACTCAGCGGGCGCAGAGGTCTTC CASSWDSAGAEVF
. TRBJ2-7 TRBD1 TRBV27 TGTGCCAGCAGTAGGACAGGGGGCTACGAGCAGTACTTC CASSRTGGYEQYF
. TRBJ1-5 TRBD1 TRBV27 TGTGCCAGTAGTGGGACAGTTTATCAGCCCCAGCATTTT CASSGTVYQPQHF
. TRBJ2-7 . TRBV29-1 TGCAGCGTTGAAGATACTTTCTACGAGCAGTACTTC CSVEDTFYEQYF
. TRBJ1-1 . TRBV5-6 TGTGCCAGCAGCCCATGGACAGTTAACACTGAAGCTTTCTTT CASSPWTVNTEAFF
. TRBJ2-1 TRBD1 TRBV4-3 TGCGCCAGCAGCCAAGATGGGACAGGGTACAATGAGCAGTTCTTC CASSQDGTGYNEQFF
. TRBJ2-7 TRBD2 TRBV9 TGTGCCAGCAGCGTGGACGGGACTAGCGTTGACGAGCAGTACTTC CASSVDGTSVDEQYF
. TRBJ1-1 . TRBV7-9 TGTGCCAGCAGCTTAGAGAGGGACATGAACACTGAAGCTTTCTTT CASSLERDMNTEAFF
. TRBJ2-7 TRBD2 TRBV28 TGTGCCAGCAGTCAAAGCGGGACTAGCGAGGGCTACGAGCAGTACTTC CASSQSGTSEGYEQYF
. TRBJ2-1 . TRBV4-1 TGCGCCAGCAGCCAAGATTCGGACAGTAACAATGAGCAGTTCTTC CASSQDSDSNNEQFF
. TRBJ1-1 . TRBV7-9 TGTGCCAGCAGCTTAGTAGTGGAGAATGAAGCTTTCTTT CASSLVVENEAFF
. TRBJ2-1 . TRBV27 TGTGCCAGCAGTCCCCGACTCGATGAGCAGTTCTTC CASSPRLDEQFF
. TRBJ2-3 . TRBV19 TGTGCCAGTAGTACCGGACAGTTGCACACAGATACGCAGTATTTT CASSTGQLHTDTQYF
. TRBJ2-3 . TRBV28 TGTGCCAGCAGTTTACCGGGAACAGATACGCAGTATTTT CASSLPGTDTQYF
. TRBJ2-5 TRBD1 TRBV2 TGTGCCAGCAGTGGATGGACAGGGACAAAAGAGACCCAGTACTTC CASSGWTGTKETQYF
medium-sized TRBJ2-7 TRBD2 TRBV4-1 TGCGCCAGCAGCCAGACCCTCCCCCACCGACTAGCCCACGAGCAGTACTTC CASSQTLPHRLAHEQYF
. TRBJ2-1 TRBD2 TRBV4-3 TGCGCCAGCAGCGTGGGACTAGCGGATTCTAGGTACAATGAGCAGTTCTTC CASSVGLADSRYNEQFF
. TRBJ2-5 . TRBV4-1 TGCGCCAGCAGCCAAGCTTGGGGCAGGGTGGAGACCCAGTACTTC CASSQAWGRVETQYF
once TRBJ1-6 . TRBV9 TGTGCCAGCAGCGTCGACCCCAGCGTAGTCGGTAATTCACCCCTCCACTTT CASSVDPSVVGNSPLHF
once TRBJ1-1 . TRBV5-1 TGCGCCAGCAAAGAATTGGGGGGAACTGAAGCTTTCTTT CASKELGGTEAFF
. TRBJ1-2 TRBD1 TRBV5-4 TGTGCCAGCAGCTTGGTAGGATGGGACAGGGGCCGAGGCTATGGCTACACCTTC CASSLVGWDRGRGYGYTF
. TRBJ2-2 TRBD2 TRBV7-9 TGTGCCAGCAGCTTTGTCAGACTAGCGGCGAACACCGGGGAGCTGTTTTTT CASSFVRLAANTGELFF
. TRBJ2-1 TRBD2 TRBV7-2 TGTGCCAGCAGCTCCTTAGCGGGAGCTTCCTACAATGAGCAGTTCTTC CASSSLAGASYNEQFF
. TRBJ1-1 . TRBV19 TGTGCCAGTCGAATCGTGGGGGGGAACACTGAAGCTTTCTTT CASRIVGGNTEAFF
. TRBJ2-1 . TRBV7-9 TGTGCCAGCAGCTGGCTCCGGGATTCCCCGGGAAATGAGCAGTTCTTC CASSWLRDSPGNEQFF
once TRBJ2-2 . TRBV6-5 TGTGCCAGCAGTTACTCTAGGGGTTTAAACGGGGAGCTGTTTTTT CASSYSRGLNGELFF
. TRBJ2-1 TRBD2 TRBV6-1 TGTGCCAGCAGTGGTACTAGCGGGTCAGATGAGCAGTTCTTC CASSGTSGSDEQFF
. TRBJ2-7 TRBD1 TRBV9 TGTGCCAGCAGCGTGGGGACAGTCTCCTACGAGCAGTACTTC CASSVGTVSYEQYF
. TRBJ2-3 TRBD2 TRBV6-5 TGTGCCAGCAGTTACGCGGGAGGACGCACAGATACGCAGTATTTT CASSYAGGRTDTQYF
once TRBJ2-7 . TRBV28 TGTGCCAGTCTCCCCTCGGGTACTGGCGAGCAGTACTTC CASLPSGTGEQYF
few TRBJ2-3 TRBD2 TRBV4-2 TGTGCCAGCAGCCAAGTAGCGGGAGGGGGCACAGATACGCAGTATTTT CASSQVAGGGTDTQYF
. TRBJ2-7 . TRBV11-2 TGTGCCAGCAGCCTCTTCCAGGACGAGCAGTACTTC CASSLFQDEQYF
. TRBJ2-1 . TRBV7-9 TGTGCCAGCAGCTTAGCTCTCACTCCGGAGCAGTTCTTC CASSLALTPEQFF
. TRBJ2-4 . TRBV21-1 TGTGCCAGCAGCAAAGAGTCGGCTAGCGGGAAAGTCATTCAGTACTTC CASSKESASGKVIQYF
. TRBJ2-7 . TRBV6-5 TGTGCCAGCGCCCTAGGAGGCGGCGAGCAGTACTTC CASALGGGEQYF
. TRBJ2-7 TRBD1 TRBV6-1 TGTGCCAGCAGTGAAGAATGGGGACAGGGGGCCTACGAGCAGTACTTC CASSEEWGQGAYEQYF
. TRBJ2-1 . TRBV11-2 TGTGCCAGCAGCCGGGGGACTGCCCTCGCCTACAATGAGCAGTTCTTC CASSRGTALAYNEQFF
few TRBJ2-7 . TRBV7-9 TGTGCCAGCAGCTCTTTAATTTTGGGCCGAACCACCTACGAGCAGTACTTC CASSSLILGRTTYEQYF
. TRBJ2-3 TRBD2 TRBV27 TGTGCCAGCTTGGGGACTAGCGGGAGAGTAGATACGCAGTATTTT CASLGTSGRVDTQYF
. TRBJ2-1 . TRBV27 TGTGCCAGCAGTGAAACTAACTACAATGAGCAGTTCTTC CASSETNYNEQFF
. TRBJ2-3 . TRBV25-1 TGTGCCAGCAGTGAACCGGGGGAGACAGATACGCAGTATTTT CASSEPGETDTQYF
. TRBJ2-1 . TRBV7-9 TGTGCCAGCAGCCCGCGTCTTGGGCAGTTCTTC CASSPRLGQFF
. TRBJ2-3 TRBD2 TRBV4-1 TGCGCCAGCAGCCAACCCACTAGCGGCGCGGATACGCAGTATTTT CASSQPTSGADTQYF
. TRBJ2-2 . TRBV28 TGTGCCAGCAGTTTGGTTCTAAGTGGGAACACCGGGGAGCTGTTTTTT CASSLVLSGNTGELFF
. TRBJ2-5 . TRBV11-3 TGTGCCAGCAGCTCGTGGGACACCCAAGAGACCCAGTACTTC CASSSWDTQETQYF
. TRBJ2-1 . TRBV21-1 TGTGCCAGTAGAGAGCAGTTCTTC CASREQFF
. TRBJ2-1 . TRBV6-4 TGTGCCAGCAGTGAGAATAGCGCGACAAATGAGCAGTTCTTC CASSENSATNEQFF
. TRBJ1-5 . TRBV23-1 TGCGCCAGCAGTAAACCACAGGGTAAATTTCAGCCCCAGCATTTT CASSKPQGKFQPQHF
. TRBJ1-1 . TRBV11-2 TGTGCCAGCAGCTTCGGGGGGGGCGATTGGGGGACTGAAGCTTTCTTT CASSFGGGDWGTEAFF
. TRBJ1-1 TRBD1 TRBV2 TGTGCCAGCAGTGAAGTTACAGGGGAGAACACTGAAGCTTTCTTT CASSEVTGENTEAFF
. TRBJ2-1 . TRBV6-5 TGTGCCAGCGGGTGGGGGGTAGACAATGAGCAGTTCTTC CASGWGVDNEQFF
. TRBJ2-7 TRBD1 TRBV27 TGTGCCAGCAAAGGGACAGGGGGCTTGTACGAGCAGTACTTC CASKGTGGLYEQYF